These 15 T cell receptor beta chains share one sample of origin, sequenced in a study of lymphopenia after photon versus proton radiotherapy (dated by TCRdb to the late 2010s). Libraries were prepared through the immunoSEQ multiplex PCR assay. TCRdb mirrors the immuneACCESS table, restricted to in-frame sequences. Some clones are absent from its copies; in checked studies, under half trace to an unresolved V gene, and the reason for the others is unknown. A total of around 27,000 clones appear in this sample, over 85% of them only once. The top ten hold about 0.81% of the sample. Sample: peripheral blood, taken from a patient treated with photon-based radiotherapy. All receptors derive from a woman aged 50 to 60 with cholangiocarcinoma.

Here the CDR3 reads CASSPGSGLRQETQYF. DNA for the CDR3: TGTGCCAGCAGCCCCGGGTCGGGGTTGAGGCAAGAGACCCAGTACTTC. The J gene is TRBJ2-5, the V gene TRBV7-2; TRBD2 is a possible D gene (5 bases). The V gene's germline CDR1 is SGHTA and CDR2 FQGNSA. This CDR3 is 16 amino acids long. The V gene lost 5 bases and the J gene lost 2 bases, with 18 bases spanning the gap.

A word on this clone: The junction shows a germline mismatch at one end, possibly a read error. The gene calls are TRBV18 and TRBJ1-6; tentative D call: TRBD1 (5 bases). Germline V gene lookup returns CDR1 KGHSH and CDR2 LQKENI. This CDR3 contains 16 residues. CDR3 coding DNA: TGTGCCAGCTCACCCGCAGGGATAATGGGTAATTCACCCCCCCACTTT. Translation: CASSPAGIMGNSPPHF. Together with reference TRBV18 and TRBJ1-6, the CDR3 gives the full variable domain: NAGVMQNPRHLVRRRGQEARLRCSPMKGHSHVYWYRQLPEEGLKFMVYLQKENIIDESGMPKERFSAEFPKEGPSILRIQQVVRGDSAAYFCASSPAGIMGNSPPHFGNGTRLTVT.

The chain carries TRBV11-2 and TRBJ2-7, with no clear D. Germline CDR1 reads SGHAT; CDR2 reads FQNNGV. The CDR3 contains 14 residues. Trimming took 10 bases from V and 4 from J, leaving 20 bases between them. The CDR3 nucleotides read TGTGCCACCCTAAGGACCGTTTTCCCTTACGAGCAGTACTTC. Its protein product is CATLRTVFPYEQYF.

J is TRBJ2-6 and V is TRBV19, with D possibly being TRBD1 or TRBD2 (5 bases each). The CDR3 runs 16 residues. Germline-derived CDR1 and CDR2 are LNHDA and SQIVND (reference sequence). The V and J ends lost 3 bases and 1 base respectively, with 10 bases between them. CDR3 nucleotides: TGTGCCAGTAGTATCAGGGAGAGGTCTGGGGCCAACGTCCTGACTTTC. Translation gives CASSIRERSGANVLTF.

The chain has TRBV25-1 and TRBJ1-6, with D maybe TRBD1 (6 bases). Germline values: CDR1 MGHDK, CDR2 SYGVNS. The V end lost 2 bases, the J end lost 8 bases, and 16 bases lay between the germline ends. The CDR3 has 16 amino acids. DNA for the CDR3: TGTGCCAGCAGTGAAGACAAGGGGGTGAGCTATTCACCCCTCCACTTT. It codes for CASSEDKGVSYSPLHF.

The chain is built from TRBV7-2 and TRBJ1-2; D gene unclear. This CDR3 is built from 11 residues. Trimming removed 5 bases from V and 7 bases from J, with 8 bases in between. CDR1 is SGHTA and CDR2 is FQGNSA in the germline V gene. CDR3 region: CASSPGRGYTF. As DNA, the CDR3 is TGTGCCAGCAGCCCCGGTCGTGGCTACACCTTC.

J is TRBJ1-1 and V is TRBV12-5; no clear D. Germline lookup yields CDR1 LGHNT and CDR2 FRNRAP. V lost 7 bases to trimming and J lost 1 base, with 19 bases between them. The CDR3 length is 16 residues. CDR3 residues: CASASRPGQANTEAFF. The CDR3 DNA sequence: TGTGCTAGTGCTTCTCGGCCGGGCCAGGCGAACACTGAAGCTTTCTTT.

The rearrangement uses TRBV5-8 and TRBJ2-1; TRBD2 matches at 7 bases. Trimming took 3 bases from V and 12 from J; bases not matched to a gene: 15. The germline V gene encodes CDR1 SGHTS and CDR2 YDEGEE. The CDR3 has 15 amino acids. CDR3 amino acids: CASSSLIYGGDLQFF. CDR3 DNA: TGTGCCAGCAGCTCCTTGATCTATGGGGGGGACCTGCAGTTCTTC.

The chain combines TRBV19 with TRBJ2-7; D gene uncertain. CDR1 is LNHDA and CDR2 is SQIVND in the germline V gene (reference sequence). V shed 4 bases and J shed 4 bases, with 17 bases lying between them. The CDR3 covers 15 residues. The CDR3 DNA reads TGTGCCAGTAGTACGTCGTCAGGTGGTAGGTACGAGCAGTACTTC. Amino acid sequence: CASSTSSGGRYEQYF.

The V and J genes are TRBV4-1 and TRBJ1-2; 10 nucleotides align to TRBD1. This CDR3 comprises 16 residues. Germline lookup yields CDR1 MGHRA and CDR2 YSYEKL. V shed 3 bases, J shed 5 bases, and the junction held 9 bases outside the gene matches. CDR3 amino acids: CASSHLGRDRGYGYTF. The CDR3 DNA follows: TGCGCCAGCAGCCACCTCGGCCGGGACAGGGGATATGGCTACACCTTC.

J is TRBJ1-2 and V is TRBV16, with D maybe TRBD1 (5 bases). Germline V gene lookup returns CDR1 KGHSY and CDR2 FQNENV. With 3 bases removed from V and 2 bases from J, the gap between germline ends came to 10 bases. CDR3 length: 14 residues. The CDR3 DNA follows: TGTGCCAGCAGCCACAGGGTGGAAAACTATGGCTACACCTTC. It yields the protein CASSHRVENYGYTF.

This clone was counted once. This sequence joins TRBV10-1 and TRBJ2-5; D is unresolved. Between the trimmed V and J ends, which lost 0 bases and 7 bases, there was a span of 9 bases. This CDR3 is built from 13 residues. Germline CDR1 and CDR2: WNHNN and SYGVQD (reference sequence). The CDR3 nucleotides are TGCGCCAGCAGTGAGTCGGGCTCCCGGACCCAGTACTTC. Translated, it gives CASSESGSRTQYF.

The chain uses TRBV5-4 and TRBJ2-7; unclear D gene. The CDR3 is 15 amino acids. Between the trimmed V and J ends, which lost 1 base and 2 bases, there was a span of 13 bases. Looked up from germline, CDR1 is SGHNT and CDR2 is YYREEE (reference sequence). The CDR3 protein is CASSLNFGSTYEQYF. The DNA of the CDR3 is TGTGCCAGCAGCTTGAATTTCGGCAGCACCTACGAGCAGTACTTC. The variable domain in full, with the rest retrieved from reference TRBV5-4 and TRBJ2-7, is ETGVTQSPTHLIKTRGQQVTLRCSSQSGHNTVSWYQQALGQGPQFIFQYYREEENGRGNFPPRFSGLQFPNYSSELNVNALELDDSALYLCASSLNFGSTYEQYFGPGTRLTVT.

V is TRBV10-1 and J is TRBJ1-3; no clear D. The CDR3 sequence is 13 residues long. The germline gives CDR1 WNHNN, CDR2 SYGVQD (reference sequence). Trimming stripped 6 bases from V and 0 bases from J, with 6 bases between. CDR3 nucleotides: TGCGCCAGCAGCACCGGCTCTGGAAACACCATATATTTT. It codes for CASSTGSGNTIYF.

The chain couples TRBV4-3 to TRBJ2-3; the D is unclear. The CDR3 is made up of 16 amino acids. Germline V gene sequence: CDR1 LGHNA, CDR2 YSLEER. Trimming stripped 1 base from V and 0 bases from J, with 11 bases between. CDR3 in amino acids: CASSQVKSPSTDTQYF. DNA for the CDR3: TGCGCCAGCAGCCAAGTTAAGTCTCCTAGCACAGATACGCAGTATTTT.